This T cell receptor beta chain emerged from a study of graft-versus-host responses after intestinal transplantation. Study information: All of the recipients had induction that used anti-thymocyte globulin, then tacrolimus and steroids for about 3 years. Whole-study results and caveats: Some GvH clones were seen earlier in gut or blood, suggesting intestinal origin.

There are a few counts of this clone. The authors plated around 200,000 CFSE-labeled responder cells with around 200,000 irradiated, violet-dye-labeled stimulator cells. Post-reaction, proliferating CD3+CD4+ and CD3+CD8+ responders (CFSE-low) were sorted. The protocol was immunoSEQ multiplex PCR, while the TCRdb copy is restricted to in-frame clones and leaves out a portion. Among roughly 25,000 clones, almost 40% were seen once, and the ten largest hold 0.66%. This CDR3 spans 16 amino acids. V shed 9 bases, J shed 5 bases, and the junction held 19 bases outside the gene matches. Germline V gives CDR1 ENHRY, CDR2 SYGVKD.

The chain links TRBV10-3 to TRBJ2-7; 7 bases are shared with TRBD1. This TCR derives from a human patient who received an intestinal transplant. This sample comprised alloreactive CD4+ T cells from a mixed lymphocyte reaction culture, obtained before intestinal transplant. Subset reported: CFSE-low proliferating T cells sorted from roughly six-day pre-transplant mixed lymphocyte reaction (GvH or HvG direction). The CDR3 reads CAISPSSRQGLNEQYF. CDR3 in DNA: TGTGCCATAAGCCCGTCCTCACGACAGGGTCTCAACGAGCAGTACTTC.